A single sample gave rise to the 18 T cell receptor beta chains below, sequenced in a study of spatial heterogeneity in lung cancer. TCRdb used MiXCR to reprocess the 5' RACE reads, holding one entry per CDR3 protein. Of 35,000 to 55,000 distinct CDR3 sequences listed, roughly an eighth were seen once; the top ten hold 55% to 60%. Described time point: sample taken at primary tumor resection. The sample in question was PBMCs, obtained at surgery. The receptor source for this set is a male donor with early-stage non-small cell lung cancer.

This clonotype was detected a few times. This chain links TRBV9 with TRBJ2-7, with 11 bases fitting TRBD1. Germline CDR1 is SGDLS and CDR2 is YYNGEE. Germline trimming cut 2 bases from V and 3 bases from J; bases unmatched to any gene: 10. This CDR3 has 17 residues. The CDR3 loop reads CASSVSPGTGGDYEQYF. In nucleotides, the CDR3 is TGTGCCAGCAGCGTGAGTCCCGGGACAGGGGGAGACTACGAGCAGTACTTC.

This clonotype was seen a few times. CDR3 coding DNA: TGTGCCAGCAGCGTAGATGAGGGTATGAACACTGAAGCTTTCTTT. Protein sequence: CASSVDEGMNTEAFF. The chain joins TRBV9 to TRBJ1-1; D gene unclear. In germline, CDR1 is SGDLS, CDR2 YYNGEE. CDR3 length: 15 amino acids. Trimming took 0 bases from V and 0 from J, leaving 9 bases between them. The variable domain in full, completed from reference TRBV9 and TRBJ1-1, reads DSGVTQTPKHLITATGQRVTLRCSPRSGDLSVYWYQQSLDQGLQFLIQYYNGEERAKGNILERFSAQQFPDLHSELNLSSLELGDSALYFCASSVDEGMNTEAFFGQGTRLTVV.

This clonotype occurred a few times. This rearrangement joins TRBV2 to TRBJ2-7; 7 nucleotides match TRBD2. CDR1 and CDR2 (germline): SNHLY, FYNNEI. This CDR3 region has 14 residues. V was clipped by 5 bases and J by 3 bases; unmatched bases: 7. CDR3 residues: CASSPRLASYEQYF. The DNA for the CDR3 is TGTGCCAGCAGTCCTCGACTAGCAAGCTACGAGCAGTACTTC.

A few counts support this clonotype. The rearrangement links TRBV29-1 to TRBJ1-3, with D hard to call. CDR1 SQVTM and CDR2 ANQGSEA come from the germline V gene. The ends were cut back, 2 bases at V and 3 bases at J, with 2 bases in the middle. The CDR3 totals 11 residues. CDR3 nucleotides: TGCAGCGTTGAACGTGGAAACACCATATATTTT. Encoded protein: CSVERGNTIYF.

CDR3 loop: CASSQGDATSYEQYF. The CDR3 nucleotides are TGCGCCAGCAGCCAAGGCGACGCAACCTCCTACGAGCAGTACTTC. This chain links TRBV4-1 with TRBJ2-7; D is ambiguous. V lost 1 base and J lost 0, with 10 bases in between. Germline CDR1 is MGHRA and CDR2 is YSYEKL. The CDR3 covers 15 residues.

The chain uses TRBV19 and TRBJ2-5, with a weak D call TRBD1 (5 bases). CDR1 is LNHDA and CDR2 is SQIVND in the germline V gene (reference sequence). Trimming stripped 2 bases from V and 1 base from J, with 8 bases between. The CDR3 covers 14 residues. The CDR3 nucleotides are TGTGCCAGTAGTATAAGGGGCAGCCAAGAGACCCAGTACTTC. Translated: CASSIRGSQETQYF.

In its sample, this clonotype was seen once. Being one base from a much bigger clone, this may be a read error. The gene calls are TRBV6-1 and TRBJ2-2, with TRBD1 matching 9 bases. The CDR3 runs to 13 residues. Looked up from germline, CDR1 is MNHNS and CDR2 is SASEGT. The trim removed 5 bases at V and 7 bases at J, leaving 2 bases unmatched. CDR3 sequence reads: CASSRDRVGELFF. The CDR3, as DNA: TGTGCCAGCAGTAGGGACAGGGTCGGGGAGCTGTTTTTT.

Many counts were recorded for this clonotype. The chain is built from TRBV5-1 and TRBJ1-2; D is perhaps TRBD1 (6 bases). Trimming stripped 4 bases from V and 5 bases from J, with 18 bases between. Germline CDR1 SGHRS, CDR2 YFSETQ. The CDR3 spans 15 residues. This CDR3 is CASSLQPGHPYGYTF. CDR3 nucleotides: TGCGCCAGCAGCCTCCAACCGGGACACCCGTATGGCTACACCTTC.

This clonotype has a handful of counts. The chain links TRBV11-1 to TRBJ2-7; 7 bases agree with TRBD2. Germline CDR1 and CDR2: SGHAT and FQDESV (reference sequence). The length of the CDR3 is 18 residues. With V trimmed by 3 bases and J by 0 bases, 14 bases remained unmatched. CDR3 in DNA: TGTGCCAGCAGCTTCGGGCTTCCGGTAGCGGGCCTCTCCTACGAGCAGTACTTC. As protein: CASSFGLPVAGLSYEQYF.

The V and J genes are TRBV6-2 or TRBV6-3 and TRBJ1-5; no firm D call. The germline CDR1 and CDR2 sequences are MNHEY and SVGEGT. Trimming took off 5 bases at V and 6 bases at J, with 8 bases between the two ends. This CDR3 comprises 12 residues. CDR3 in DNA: TGTGCCAGCAGTCCCAGGATTCAGCCCCAGCATTTT. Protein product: CASSPRIQPQHF.

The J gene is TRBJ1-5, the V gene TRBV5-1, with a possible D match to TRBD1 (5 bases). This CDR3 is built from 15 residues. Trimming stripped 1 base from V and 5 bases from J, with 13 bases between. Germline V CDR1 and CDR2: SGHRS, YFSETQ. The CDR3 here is CASSLQGKDDQPQHF. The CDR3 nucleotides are TGCGCCAGCAGCTTGCAGGGAAAGGACGATCAGCCCCAGCATTTT.

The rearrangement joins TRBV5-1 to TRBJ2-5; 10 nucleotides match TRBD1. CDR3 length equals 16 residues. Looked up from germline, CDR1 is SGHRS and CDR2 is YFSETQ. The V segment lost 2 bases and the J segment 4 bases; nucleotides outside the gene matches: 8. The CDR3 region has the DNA TGCGCCAGCAGCTTCGGGACAGGGGATGGAGGAGAGACCCAGTACTTC. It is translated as CASSFGTGDGGETQYF.

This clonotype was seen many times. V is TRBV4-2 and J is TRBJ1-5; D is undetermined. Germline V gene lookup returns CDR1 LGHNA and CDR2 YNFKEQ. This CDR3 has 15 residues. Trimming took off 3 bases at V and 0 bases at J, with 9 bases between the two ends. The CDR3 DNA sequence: TGTGCCAGCAGCCAGCGTGGAAATAGCAATCAGCCCCAGCATTTT. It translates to CASSQRGNSNQPQHF.

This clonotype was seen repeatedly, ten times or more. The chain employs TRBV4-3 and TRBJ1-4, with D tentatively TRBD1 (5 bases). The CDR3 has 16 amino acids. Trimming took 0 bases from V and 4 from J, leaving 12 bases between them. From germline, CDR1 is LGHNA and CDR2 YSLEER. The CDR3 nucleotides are TGCGCCAGCAGCCAAGAGAGGGCAGGGAGTAATGAAAAACTGTTTTTT. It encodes CASSQERAGSNEKLFF.

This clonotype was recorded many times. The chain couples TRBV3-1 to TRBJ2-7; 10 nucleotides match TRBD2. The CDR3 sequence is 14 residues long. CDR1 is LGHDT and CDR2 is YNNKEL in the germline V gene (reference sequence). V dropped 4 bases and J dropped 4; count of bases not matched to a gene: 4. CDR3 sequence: CASSLGTSEYEQYF. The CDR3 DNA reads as TGTGCCAGCAGCCTCGGGACTAGCGAGTACGAGCAGTACTTC.

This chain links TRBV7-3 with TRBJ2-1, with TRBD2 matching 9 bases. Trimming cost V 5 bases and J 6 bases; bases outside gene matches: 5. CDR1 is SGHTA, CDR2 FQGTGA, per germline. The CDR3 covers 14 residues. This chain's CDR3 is CASSRLAAVNEQFF. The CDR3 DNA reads TGTGCCAGCAGCCGACTAGCGGCCGTCAATGAGCAGTTCTTC. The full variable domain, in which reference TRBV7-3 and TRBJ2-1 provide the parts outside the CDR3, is GAGVSQTPSNKVTEKGKYVELRCDPISGHTALYWYRQSLGQGPEFLIYFQGTGAADDSGLPNDRFFAVRPEGSVSTLKIQRTERGDSAVYLCASSRLAAVNEQFFGPGTRLTVL.

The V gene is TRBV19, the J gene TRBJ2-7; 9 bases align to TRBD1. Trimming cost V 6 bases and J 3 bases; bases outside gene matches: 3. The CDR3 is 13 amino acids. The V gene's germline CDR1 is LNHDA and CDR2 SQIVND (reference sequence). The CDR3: CASRGQGLYEQYF. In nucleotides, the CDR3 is TGTGCCAGTAGGGGACAGGGCCTCTACGAGCAGTACTTC.

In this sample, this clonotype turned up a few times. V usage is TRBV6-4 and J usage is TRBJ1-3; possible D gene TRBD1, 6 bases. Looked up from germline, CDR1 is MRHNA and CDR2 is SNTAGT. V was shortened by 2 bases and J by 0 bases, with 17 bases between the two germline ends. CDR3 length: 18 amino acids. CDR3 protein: CASSDPRGDTSSGNTIYF. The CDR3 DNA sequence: TGTGCCAGCAGTGACCCGAGAGGGGACACCTCCTCTGGAAACACCATATATTTT.